This TCR beta chain was found in a study of blood T cells in healthy people across ages. Study-wide points: Versus aged donors, long-lived donors had higher diversity and more naive CD4+ cells.

Comment on this clonotype: The antigen is not known.

Primers used in a second PCR of roughly 6 to 11 cycles were a sample-barcoded 5' primer and a J-beta primer mix. Carrying 12 random nucleotides, a template-switch adaptor labeled each individual cDNA molecule. TCRdb recomputed calls from the 5' RACE reads with MiXCR, one row per CDR3 protein. Of about 1.6 million distinct CDR3 sequences listed, approximately 32% are singletons. Trimming at V came to 5 bases and at J to 7 bases, leaving 11 bases not matched to a gene. Looked up from germline, CDR1 is SGHTA and CDR2 is FQGNSA. The CDR3 length is 14 residues. The origin of this receptor is a woman under 40 in good health. What was sequenced was blood. V usage is TRBV7-2 and J usage is TRBJ2-7, with 7 bases aligning to TRBD1. DNA for the CDR3: TGTGCCAGCAGCCGAAACAGGGGCCCCGGGGAGCAGTACTTC. Protein sequence: CASSRNRGPGEQYF. Using reference TRBV7-2 and TRBJ2-7 for the parts outside the CDR3, the full variable domain is GAGVSQSPSNKVTEKGKDVELRCDPISGHTALYWYRQSLGQGLEFLIYFQGNSAPDKSGLPSDRFSAERTGGSVSTLTIQRTQQEDSAVYLCASSRNRGPGEQYFGPGTRLTVT.